This T cell receptor beta chain was recovered during a study of T-cell memory formation after mild COVID-19. At the level of the study: Clusters were largely donor specific. Study findings and constraints: Contracting CD8+ clones were enriched in EMRA, CD4+ mainly in CM and EM. Some responding clones appeared in pre-infection memory, suggesting cross-reactive memory joined.

This clonotype has only a few counts. What it recognizes is unknown. 5'RACE, which relied on constant-segment primers, yielded TCR alpha and TCR beta cDNA libraries carrying sample barcodes and UMIs. TCRdb recomputed calls from the 5' RACE reads with MiXCR, one row per CDR3 protein. The table includes fewer than 95,000 distinct CDR3 sequences, about 15% detected once. The sequence came from a man aged 18 to 35 who had mild COVID-19 (a few samples of this study predate the infection). Cell type and time point are not known. Sample: PBMCs or a T cell subset sorted from them (not recorded which).

The CDR3 is CATRSPWDNQPQHF. The CDR3 region has the DNA TGTGCCACCCGTTCCCCTTGGGACAATCAGCCCCAGCATTTT. The chain has TRBV6-2 or TRBV6-3 and TRBJ1-5; D gene unclear. Germline loops: CDR1 MNHEY, CDR2 SVGEGT. The CDR3 length is 14 residues. The V and J ends lost 10 bases and 3 bases respectively, with 16 bases between them.